The 30 T cell receptor beta chains presented below share a single source sample, sequenced in a study of blood T cell repertoires in COVID-19. Clones were sequenced by immunoSEQ multiplex PCR, and TCRdb holds only the in-frame ones, with some missing. The sample contains roughly 230,000 clones, around four fifths of which appear only once. Specimen: peripheral blood. These TCRs come from a man aged 40-50 years with active or convalescent COVID-19.

The chain combines TRBV12-3 or TRBV12-4 with TRBJ1-1, with a weak D call TRBD1 (6 bases). Trimming shortened V by 5 bases and J by 8 bases, and 15 bases separated the two germline ends. The CDR3 extends over 13 amino acids. The CDR3 is CASSPGTKSEAFF. The CDR3 DNA is TGTGCCAGCAGTCCTGGGACAAAATCCGAAGCTTTCTTT.

The V call is TRBV30, the J call TRBJ1-6; TRBD1 matches at 9 bases. This CDR3 has 14 residues. The junction had 1 base not matched to a gene; V was cut back by 0 bases and J by 7 bases. Germline V gives CDR1 GTSNPN, CDR2 SVGIG (reference sequence). CDR3: CAWSVGQGNSPLHF. The CDR3, as DNA: TGTGCCTGGAGTGTAGGACAGGGGAATTCACCCCTCCACTTT.

The rearrangement uses TRBV4-2 and TRBJ2-3; 11 bases line up with TRBD2. V lost 1 base, J lost 1 base, and 7 bases stayed unmatched. Germline loops: CDR1 LGHNA, CDR2 YNFKEQ. CDR3 length: 18 residues. The CDR3, as DNA: TGTGCCAGCAGCCAAGCCCCGGGACTAGCGGATGGCACAGATACGCAGTATTTT. It is translated as CASSQAPGLADGTDTQYF.

J is TRBJ1-2 and V is TRBV12-3 or TRBV12-4; D remains unclear. The CDR3 has 12 residues. The germline V and J ends were trimmed by 0 bases and 8 bases, with 7 bases remaining between them. Here the CDR3 reads CASSLASLGYTF. The CDR3 DNA is TGTGCCAGCAGTTTAGCATCACTGGGCTACACCTTC.

The chain combines TRBV6-5 with TRBJ2-7; the match to TRBD2 covers 12 bases. Per the germline V gene, CDR1 is MNHEY and CDR2 is SVGAGI. Unmatched junction bases numbered 3, after V lost 6 bases and J lost 3 bases. There are 14 residues in the CDR3. The CDR3 here is CASRAGLAGYEQYF. Written as DNA, the CDR3 is TGTGCCAGCAGAGCGGGACTAGCGGGCTACGAGCAGTACTTC.

This chain links TRBV10-2 with TRBJ2-7; maybe TRBD1 (5 bases). CDR1 and CDR2 (germline): WSHSY, SAAADI. This CDR3 comprises 15 residues. V was shortened by 3 bases and J by 0 bases, with 12 bases between the two germline ends. The CDR3 loop reads CASSDQRQPSYEQYF. DNA for the CDR3: TGCGCCAGCAGTGATCAGAGACAGCCCTCCTACGAGCAGTACTTC.

The rearrangement links TRBV7-2 to TRBJ1-1; D unresolved. This CDR3 region has 13 residues. Germline CDR1 SGHTA, CDR2 FQGNSA. Between the trimmed V and J ends, which lost 5 bases and 4 bases, there was a span of 11 bases. CDR3 nucleotide sequence: TGTGCCAGCAGCACCGAACGGGGCACTGAAGCTTTCTTT. Translated: CASSTERGTEAFF.

There are a few counts of this clone. The V call is TRBV28, the J call TRBJ1-1; TRBD1 matches 8 bases. The germline V gene has CDR1 MDHEN and CDR2 SYDVKM. Trimming removed 4 bases from V and 12 bases from J; junction bases left unmatched: 7. CDR3 length equals 12 residues. CDR3 bases: TGTGCCAGCAGTTCCGGGACAGGCGGGACTTTCTTT. As protein: CASSSGTGGTFF.

Remarks on this clone: The junction differs from germline at one of its ends, possibly a read error. The chain couples TRBV30 to TRBJ2-7; 9 bases fit TRBD2. Germline V gene lookup returns CDR1 GTSNPN and CDR2 SVGIG (reference sequence). CDR3 length equals 14 residues. The CDR3 DNA sequence: TGTGCCTGGAGGTTTGCTTCTAAAGCGGGGGGCCTCAACTTC. It translates to CAWRFASKAGGLNF.

J is TRBJ2-2 and V is TRBV2, with 12 nucleotides matching TRBD2. The CDR3 totals 16 residues. The J segment lost 7 bases and the V segment lost 6 bases, leaving 9 bases of the junction unmatched. Germline lookup yields CDR1 SNHLY and CDR2 FYNNEI. CDR3 DNA: TGTGCCAGCAGGGAGACTAGCGGGAGTTCGAACGGGGAGCTGTTTTTT. Its translation: CASRETSGSSNGELFF.

This clone was detected once. The chain is built from TRBV28 and TRBJ1-2, with TRBD1 identical over 8 bases. CDR3 length equals 15 residues. J gave up 7 bases and V 4 bases, and 11 bases lay outside the gene matches. Looked up from germline, CDR1 is MDHEN and CDR2 is SYDVKM. The CDR3 coding sequence is TGTGCCAGCAGTTCCGCCACAGGACAGGGAGGTGGCTACACCTTC. It codes for CASSSATGQGGGYTF.

In nucleotides, the CDR3 is TGCGCCAGCAGCTTTTCTAGCGGGGGTAAAGAGACCCAGTACTTC. Protein sequence: CASSFSSGGKETQYF. The rearrangement uses TRBV5-1 and TRBJ2-5, with 10 bases identical to TRBD2. J gave up 3 bases and V 2 bases, and 4 bases lay outside the gene matches. Germline CDR1 is SGHRS and CDR2 is YFSETQ. The CDR3 is made up of 15 amino acids.

This chain joins TRBV6-6 and TRBJ2-5; 7 positions agree with TRBD2. With V trimmed by 7 bases and J by 4 bases, 6 bases remained unmatched. This CDR3 region has 13 residues. Germline V gives CDR1 MNHNY, CDR2 SVGAGI (reference sequence). The CDR3: CASIGGSGETQYF. The CDR3 DNA sequence: TGTGCCAGCATCGGGGGGTCGGGAGAGACCCAGTACTTC.

The chain is built from TRBV7-2 and TRBJ1-3, with TRBD1 matching 8 bases. In germline, CDR1 is SGHTA, CDR2 FQGNSA. This CDR3 is 17 amino acids long. V was clipped by 2 bases and J by 2 bases; unmatched bases: 8. Written as DNA, the CDR3 is TGTGCCAGCAGCTTATCCAGAGACAGGGGAGCTGGAAACACCATATATTTT. Translating gives CASSLSRDRGAGNTIYF.

CDR3 in DNA: TGCGCCAGCAGGGAACTCACCGGGACTAGCGAGAATGAGCAGTTCTTC. This codes for CASRELTGTSENEQFF. This chain uses TRBV10-2 with TRBJ2-1; TRBD2 matches at 10 bases. The CDR3 runs 16 residues. Germline CDR1 is WSHSY and CDR2 is SAAADI. The ends lost 6 bases at V and 7 bases at J; junction bases unmatched: 12.

The chain carries TRBV19 and TRBJ1-2; D remains unclear. Germline V gene lookup returns CDR1 LNHDA and CDR2 SQIVND (reference sequence). This CDR3 contains 16 residues. V lost 5 bases to trimming and J lost 6 bases, with 22 bases between them. The CDR3 loop is CASSPKSGSGINGYTF. CDR3 nucleotides: TGTGCCAGTAGTCCAAAGTCGGGGAGCGGTATAAATGGCTACACCTTC. The full variable domain, its missing parts supplied by reference TRBV19 and TRBJ1-2, is DGGITQSPKYLFRKEGQNVTLSCEQNLNHDAMYWYRQDPGQGLRLIYYSQIVNDFQKGDIAEGYSVSREKKESFPLTVTSAQKNPTAFYLCASSPKSGSGINGYTFGSGTRLTVV.

The V call is TRBV30, the J call TRBJ1-2, with TRBD1 identical over 10 bases. This CDR3 region has 14 residues. Germline V lookup: CDR1 GTSNPN, CDR2 SVGIG (reference sequence). Trimming removed 4 bases from V and 6 bases from J; junction bases left unmatched: 8. The CDR3 region is CAWNHGGTGDGYTF. The DNA of the CDR3 is TGTGCCTGGAATCACGGCGGGACAGGGGATGGCTACACCTTC.

The rearrangement joins TRBV7-2 to TRBJ1-1; D unclear. Germline CDR1 reads SGHTA; CDR2 reads FQGNSA. Trimming removed 0 bases from V and 3 bases from J, with 8 bases in between. The CDR3 is 14 residues long. The CDR3 loop reads CASSLARGYTEAFF. CDR3 DNA sequence: TGTGCCAGCAGCTTAGCGCGAGGGTACACTGAAGCTTTCTTT. Full variable domain (rest looked up from reference TRBV7-2 and TRBJ1-1): GAGVSQSPSNKVTEKGKDVELRCDPISGHTALYWYRQSLGQGLEFLIYFQGNSAPDKSGLPSDRFSAERTGGSVSTLTIQRTQQEDSAVYLCASSLARGYTEAFFGQGTRLTVV.

V usage is TRBV7-8 and J usage is TRBJ2-5; 8 bases are a match to TRBD1. From germline, CDR1 is SGHVS and CDR2 FQNEAQ. The CDR3 runs 15 residues. V shed 2 bases, J shed 1 base, and the junction held 3 bases outside the gene matches. CDR3 region: CASSLRQGTQETQYF. The CDR3 coding sequence is TGTGCCAGCAGCTTAAGACAGGGGACCCAAGAGACCCAGTACTTC.

This clone was detected only once. In nucleotides, the CDR3 is TGTGCCAGCAGCGGCCAGGGGCGAACTACTGAAGCTTTCTTT. It yields the protein CASSGQGRTTEAFF. This chain connects TRBV5-4 to TRBJ1-1; D is perhaps TRBD1 (6 bases). Looked up from germline, CDR1 is SGHNT and CDR2 is YYREEE (reference sequence). V shed 4 bases and J shed 5 bases, with 15 bases lying between them. There are 14 residues in the CDR3.

In its sample, this clone was seen once. This chain uses TRBV11-2 with TRBJ1-3; no reliable D call. The CDR3 has 14 amino acids. Germline V CDR1 and CDR2: SGHAT, FQNNGV. V shed 5 bases and J shed 3 bases, with 11 bases lying between them. CDR3 residues: CASSLGWSGNTIYF. The CDR3 DNA follows: TGTGCCAGCAGCCTAGGGTGGAGTGGAAACACCATATATTTT.

The chain is built from TRBV7-2 and TRBJ2-1; maybe TRBD1 (6 bases). Trimming left V 4 bases short and J 4 bases short, with 17 bases between. The CDR3 has 16 residues. Germline V lookup: CDR1 SGHTA, CDR2 FQGNSA. The CDR3 coding sequence is TGTGCCAGCAGCTCCTACAGGGCGATTGAATACAATGAGCAGTTCTTC. Translation gives CASSSYRAIEYNEQFF. The full variable domain, rest sourced from reference TRBV7-2 and TRBJ2-1, is GAGVSQSPSNKVTEKGKDVELRCDPISGHTALYWYRQSLGQGLEFLIYFQGNSAPDKSGLPSDRFSAERTGGSVSTLTIQRTQQEDSAVYLCASSSYRAIEYNEQFFGPGTRLTVL.

CDR3 loop: CASSLAPGDSGANVLTF. CDR3 in DNA: TGTGCCAGCAGCTTGGCTCCCGGGGACTCTGGGGCCAACGTCCTGACTTTC. The rearrangement uses TRBV5-6 and TRBJ2-6; possibly TRBD2 for D (5 bases). The germline V gene encodes CDR1 SGHDT and CDR2 YYEEEE. The V end lost 0 bases, the J end lost 0 bases, and 10 bases lay between the germline ends. This CDR3 spans 17 amino acids.

This sequence joins TRBV6-5 and TRBJ1-5; D is possibly TRBD1 (6 bases). This CDR3 is built from 14 residues. Looked up from germline, CDR1 is MNHEY and CDR2 is SVGAGI. V was cut by 0 bases and J by 7 bases, with 10 bases left in between. CDR3 residues: CASSYSGGEQPQHF. The DNA for the CDR3 is TGTGCCAGCAGTTACTCTGGGGGCGAGCAGCCCCAGCATTTT.

For the CDR3, the DNA is TGTGCCACCAGTGATTTAGGTCTAGCCGATGAGCAGTTCTTC. Its protein product is CATSDLGLADEQFF. This chain connects TRBV24-1 to TRBJ2-1; TRBD2 might be the D (5 bases). CDR1 is KGHDR, CDR2 SFDVKD, per germline. The CDR3 runs 14 residues. The V gene lost 1 base and the J gene lost 8 bases, with 11 bases spanning the gap.

The chain joins TRBV5-8 to TRBJ1-1, with TRBD1 matching over 10 bases. The CDR3 is made up of 14 amino acids. J was trimmed by 4 bases and V by 5 bases; bases with no gene match: 5. Germline CDR1 is SGHTS and CDR2 is YDEGEE. CDR3 nucleotide sequence: TGTGCCAGCAGTTTCCGGGACAGGGGCACTGAAGCTTTCTTT. This translates into CASSFRDRGTEAFF.

The chain couples TRBV7-9 to TRBJ1-6; D ambiguous. The CDR3 runs to 14 residues. Germline loops: CDR1 SEHNR, CDR2 FQNEAQ (reference sequence). Trimming took off 5 bases at V and 7 bases at J, with 12 bases between the two ends. CDR3 region: CASSPDSENSPLHF. In DNA, the CDR3 is TGTGCCAGCAGCCCAGACTCGGAGAATTCACCCCTCCACTTT.

This chain uses TRBV2 with TRBJ2-1; 9 bases align to TRBD2. Germline loops: CDR1 SNHLY, CDR2 FYNNEI. The CDR3 consists of 15 residues. V shed 4 bases, J shed 9 bases, and the junction held 10 bases outside the gene matches. CDR3 bases: TGTGCCAGCAGTGGCCTTGCGGGAGGGCCGGTTGAGCAGTTCTTC. The encoded protein is CASSGLAGGPVEQFF.

This chain joins TRBV5-1 and TRBJ1-6; 7 positions agree with TRBD1. Germline V gives CDR1 SGHRS, CDR2 YFSETQ. The CDR3 covers 17 residues. Trimming removed 4 bases from V and 0 bases from J; junction bases left unmatched: 7. CDR3 in DNA: TGCGCCAGCAGCGCCAGGGACAGCAACTCCTATAATTCACCCCTCCACTTT. Translation: CASSARDSNSYNSPLHF.

The genes are TRBV3-1 (or the pseudogene TRBV3-2) and TRBJ1-4; the D gene is possibly TRBD1 (5 bases). CDR3 size: 13 residues. V lost 5 bases to trimming and J lost 5 bases, with 9 bases between them. Germline CDR1 is LGHDT and CDR2 is YNNKEL (reference sequence). The CDR3 sequence is CASSYGGNEKLFF. CDR3 sequence (DNA): TGTGCCAGCAGCTACGGGGGGAATGAAAAACTGTTTTTT.